These T cell receptor beta chains were read from a single sample in a study of T-cell memory formation after mild COVID-19. TCRdb called the 5' RACE reads again in MiXCR, with one record for every CDR3 protein. The repertoire has fewer than 350,000 distinct CDR3 sequences, 15% of them found once; the top ten carry approximately 20%. The sequencing sample was made of PBMCs or a T cell subset sorted from them (not recorded which). The receptors come from a man in his late teens or twenties who had mild COVID-19 (a few samples of this study predate the infection). Cell type and time point are not known. Each CDR3 is given with its conserved first and last residue. A D gene is named only where the DNA matches it firmly. Size tells how often a clone was seen (once, few, many) or the class of an expanded clone, and some rows leave it out.

abundance,d_gene,v_gene,j_gene,CDR3aa,CDR3nt
few,TRBD1,TRBV5-6,TRBJ2-4,CASSLGQGDIQYF,TGTGCCAGCAGCTTGGGACAGGGTGACATTCAGTACTTC
few,NA,TRBV3-1,TRBJ1-1,CASSQRTQNTEAFF,TGTGCCAGCAGCCAAAGGACACAGAACACTGAAGCTTTCTTT
few,TRBD2,TRBV7-2,TRBJ2-1,CASSPAGGRYNEQFF,TGTGCCAGCAGCCCAGCGGGGGGGCGGTACAATGAGCAGTTCTTC
few,NA,TRBV27,TRBJ2-7,CASSFTGTSGYEQYF,TGTGCCAGCAGTTTTACAGGGACCAGCGGCTACGAGCAGTACTTC
few,TRBD1,TRBV20-1,TRBJ1-1,CSAPDREDTEAFF,TGCAGTGCTCCAGACAGGGAGGACACTGAAGCTTTCTTT
few,TRBD1,TRBV24-1,TRBJ1-5,CATSAGAGTGSNQPQHF,TGTGCCACCAGTGCCGGAGCCGGGACAGGGAGCAATCAGCCCCAGCATTTT
few,TRBD2,TRBV2,TRBJ2-3,CASKTSGVPGTDTQYF,TGTGCCAGCAAGACTAGCGGGGTTCCTGGCACAGATACGCAGTATTTT
NA,NA,TRBV4-3,TRBJ2-5,CASSRGRPGETQYF,TGCGCCAGCAGCAGGGGCCGCCCTGGGGAGACCCAGTACTTC
NA,NA,TRBV2,TRBJ2-1,CASSELASSYNEQFF,TGTGCCAGCAGTGAACTGGCGAGCTCCTACAATGAGCAGTTCTTC
few,TRBD1,TRBV6-2/TRBV6-3,TRBJ2-3,CASSELGGQSGTGGDTQYF,TGTGCCAGCAGCGAATTAGGAGGGCAATCCGGGACAGGGGGAGATACGCAGTATTTT
NA,TRBD1,TRBV4-1,TRBJ1-3,CASSQGDRGYSGNTIYF,TGCGCCAGCAGCCAAGGGGACAGGGGCTACTCTGGAAACACCATATATTTT
few,NA,TRBV20-1,TRBJ1-2,CSGTGGRDYGYTF,TGCAGTGGCACGGGGGGGCGCGACTATGGCTACACCTTC
few,NA,TRBV12-3/TRBV12-4,TRBJ1-2,CASSRMRGYTF,TGTGCCAGCAGCCGAATGCGCGGCTACACCTTC
NA,NA,TRBV28,TRBJ2-6,CASRSWESAGANVLTF,TGTGCCAGCAGGTCCTGGGAATCTGCCGGGGCCAACGTCCTGACTTTC
few,TRBD2,TRBV7-9,TRBJ2-7,CASSRRSRGGYEQYF,TGTGCCAGCAGCCGTCGGTCGCGGGGGGGTTACGAGCAGTACTTC
NA,NA,TRBV5-1,TRBJ2-7,CASSLRGAGSYEQYF,TGCGCCAGCAGCTTGCGGGGGGCAGGGTCCTACGAGCAGTACTTC
few,NA,TRBV7-9,TRBJ2-3,CASSLARATDTQYF,TGTGCCAGCAGCTTAGCGAGGGCCACAGATACGCAGTATTTT
NA,NA,TRBV4-3,TRBJ1-1,CASSQTRQFTEAFF,TGCGCCAGCAGCCAGACCCGACAGTTCACTGAAGCTTTCTTT
NA,NA,TRBV6-2/TRBV6-3,TRBJ2-3,CASSYDPGQPYTDTQYF,TGTGCCAGCAGTTACGACCCGGGGCAGCCCTACACAGATACGCAGTATTTT
NA,NA,TRBV2,TRBJ1-6,CASNGRQSTSPLHF,TGTGCCAGCAATGGCAGGCAATCAACGTCACCCCTCCACTTT
NA,NA,TRBV5-1,TRBJ1-1,CASSRDRMQVVMNTEAFF,TGCGCCAGCAGCAGAGACAGAATGCAAGTCGTTATGAACACTGAAGCTTTCTTT
few,NA,TRBV7-8,TRBJ1-2,CASSLLQGHGYTF,TGTGCCAGCAGCTTACTACAGGGACATGGCTACACCTTC
NA,NA,TRBV28,TRBJ1-2,CASSWAGYYGYTF,TGTGCCAGCAGCTGGGCAGGGTACTATGGCTACACCTTC
NA,TRBD2,TRBV7-9,TRBJ2-1,CASSSTRTSDGNEQFF,TGTGCCAGCAGCTCGACGAGGACTAGCGACGGGAATGAGCAGTTCTTC
NA,TRBD1,TRBV9,TRBJ2-1,CASSVRTGSSYNEQFF,TGTGCCAGCAGCGTAAGGACAGGGAGCTCCTACAATGAGCAGTTCTTC
NA,TRBD1,TRBV10-3,TRBJ1-5,CAISRGDRGLSNQPQHF,TGTGCCATCAGCCGAGGGGACAGGGGCCTTAGCAATCAGCCCCAGCATTTT
NA,NA,TRBV29-1,TRBJ2-5,CSVCDSRGGETQYF,TGCAGCGTCTGCGACAGCCGGGGCGGGGAGACCCAGTACTTC
NA,NA,TRBV7-9,TRBJ2-5,CASSLAGGWETQYF,TGTGCCAGCAGCTTAGCCGGGGGATGGGAGACCCAGTACTTC
NA,NA,TRBV4-1,TRBJ2-5,CASSQDTRARQETQYF,TGCGCCAGCAGCCAAGATACCAGGGCGCGCCAAGAGACCCAGTACTTC
many,NA,TRBV7-6,TRBJ1-1,CASRGPTNTEAFF,TGTGCCAGCCGCGGGCCTACGAACACTGAAGCTTTCTTT
few,NA,TRBV11-2,TRBJ2-3,CASSLSLGGFRSDTQYF,TGTGCCAGCAGCTTAAGCTTGGGGGGATTTCGCTCAGATACGCAGTATTTT
many,NA,TRBV20-1,TRBJ2-3,CSASSAPAGADTQYF,TGCAGTGCTAGTAGCGCCCCGGCCGGAGCGGATACGCAGTATTTT
many,NA,TRBV12-3/TRBV12-4,TRBJ1-2,CASSLTGYGYTF,TGTGCCAGCAGCTTGACAGGCTATGGCTACACCTTC
few,NA,TRBV29-1,TRBJ2-3,CSVEAWDTQYF,TGCAGCGTTGAAGCCTGGGATACGCAGTATTTT
few,NA,TRBV12-3/TRBV12-4,TRBJ1-3,CASSLFVGNTIYF,TGTGCCAGCAGTTTGTTTGTCGGAAACACCATATATTTT